Below are 23 T cell receptor beta chains sequenced from a single sample in a study of blood T cell repertoires in COVID-19. Here immunoSEQ multiplex PCR was the method, and the copy in TCRdb shows in-frame clones only, minus some. The profile covers approximately 200,000 clones, with roughly 80% appearing a single time and approximately 5% taken by the ten largest. Sequencing used peripheral blood. The receptors stem from a human donor in a cohort sampled during active COVID-19.

The rearrangement uses TRBV6-6 and TRBJ2-2; D is possibly TRBD2 (5 bases). The V end lost 2 bases, the J end lost 3 bases, and 7 bases lay between the germline ends. CDR3 length: 14 residues. From germline, CDR1 is MNHNY and CDR2 SVGAGI (reference sequence). The CDR3 DNA follows: TGTGCCAGCAGTTACGGAGGTTACACCGGGGAGCTGTTTTTT. This codes for CASSYGGYTGELFF.

This clone was seen more than once but under ten times. This sequence joins TRBV6-2 or TRBV6-3 and TRBJ2-4, with TRBD2 matching 12 bases. Germline V CDR1 and CDR2: MNHEY, SVGEGT. After removal of 4 bases from V and 3 bases from J, the junction contained 7 bases not matched to a gene. CDR3 length equals 17 residues. The CDR3 DNA reads as TGTGCCAGCAGTTGGTCGCTAGCGGGAGGGGACAAAAACATTCAGTACTTC. Translated, it gives CASSWSLAGGDKNIQYF.

V gene TRBV6-1 combines with J gene TRBJ2-1; 7 bases map to TRBD2. J was trimmed by 2 bases and V by 3 bases; bases with no gene match: 7. The germline V gene has CDR1 MNHNS and CDR2 SASEGT. The CDR3 has 16 residues. In DNA form, the CDR3 reads TGTGCCAGCAGTGATTACTCGGGAGGTACCTACAATGAGCAGTTCTTC. Amino acids: CASSDYSGGTYNEQFF.

In its sample, this clone was seen a few times. V gene TRBV19 combines with J gene TRBJ2-3, with 14 nucleotides matching TRBD2. V lost 5 bases and J lost 2; bases outside the gene matches: 15. The CDR3 extends over 20 amino acids. Germline lookup yields CDR1 LNHDA and CDR2 SQIVND (reference sequence). CDR3 DNA: TGTGCCAGTAGTGGTGGGACTAGCGGGAGTGGGGTCTCCCTCACAGATACGCAGTATTTT. Protein product: CASSGGTSGSGVSLTDTQYF.

The V and J genes are TRBV7-9 and TRBJ2-7; D possibly corresponds to TRBD1 (5 bases). CDR1 SEHNR and CDR2 FQNEAQ come from the germline V gene (reference sequence). The V end was cut by 8 bases, the J end by 2 bases, with 19 bases between. The CDR3 totals 15 residues. CDR3 bases: TGTGCCAGCGGTCCCAGGGCCCCGGACGCCTACGAGCAGTACTTC. This codes for CASGPRAPDAYEQYF.

V is TRBV28 and J is TRBJ1-2, with 7 bases fitting TRBD1. V shed 5 bases, J shed 4 bases, and the junction held 10 bases outside the gene matches. Looked up from germline, CDR1 is MDHEN and CDR2 is SYDVKM. This CDR3 is 15 amino acids long. This chain's CDR3 is CASSPARGQSYGYTF. The CDR3 region has the DNA TGTGCCAGCAGTCCTGCGAGGGGGCAAAGCTATGGCTACACCTTC.

J is TRBJ2-5 and V is TRBV7-3; 10 bases fit TRBD2. After removal of 4 bases from V and 2 bases from J, the junction contained 4 bases not matched to a gene. Germline CDR1 is SGHTA and CDR2 is FQGTGA. The CDR3 covers 15 residues. The CDR3 protein is CASSWGLAQQETQYF. As DNA, the CDR3 is TGTGCCAGCAGCTGGGGACTAGCGCAACAAGAGACCCAGTACTTC.

V gene TRBV12-3 or TRBV12-4 combines with J gene TRBJ1-5, with D perhaps matching TRBD1 (6 bases). V dropped 5 bases and J dropped 1 base, with 6 bases sitting between them. This CDR3 spans 13 amino acids. CDR3 bases: TGTGCCAGCAGTGGACAGAGCAATCAGCCCCAGCATTTT. Protein product: CASSGQSNQPQHF.

This chain connects TRBV4-1 to TRBJ1-4; D ambiguous. This CDR3 has 15 amino acids. CDR1 is MGHRA and CDR2 is YSYEKL in the germline V gene. V dropped 1 base and J dropped 0 bases, with 6 bases sitting between them. The CDR3 DNA sequence: TGCGCCAGCAGCCAAGTGGGCGCAACTAATGAAAAACTGTTTTTT. Translating gives CASSQVGATNEKLFF.

With regard to this clone: The sample holds other DNA sequences that translate to the same CDR3. The rearrangement links TRBV27 to TRBJ2-7; D is undetermined. Between the trimmed V and J ends, which lost 4 bases and 2 bases, there was a span of 3 bases. The CDR3 runs to 11 residues. Germline V gene sequence: CDR1 MNHEY, CDR2 SMNVEV (reference sequence). The CDR3 reads CASSSAYEQYF. DNA for the CDR3: TGTGCCAGCAGTTCCGCCTACGAGCAGTACTTC.

J is TRBJ2-7 and V is TRBV30, with 11 bases matching TRBD2. With V trimmed by 1 base and J by 4 bases, 3 bases remained unmatched. The germline V gene has CDR1 GTSNPN and CDR2 SVGIG (reference sequence). The CDR3 loop spans 14 amino acids. This CDR3 reads CAWSALAGGYEQYF. In DNA, the CDR3 is TGTGCCTGGAGTGCTCTAGCGGGAGGATACGAGCAGTACTTC.

This chain joins TRBV9 and TRBJ2-6; no clear D gene. The V end lost 3 bases, the J end lost 0 bases, and 10 bases lay between the germline ends. The CDR3 is made up of 16 amino acids. Germline lookup yields CDR1 SGDLS and CDR2 YYNGEE. The CDR3 reads CASSAGSYSGANVLTF. Here the CDR3 DNA reads TGTGCCAGCAGCGCCGGTTCCTACTCTGGGGCCAACGTCCTGACTTTC.

With regard to this clone: One end of the junction is discordant with germline, which a read error may explain. This CDR3 reads CASSNSGAGYEQYF. CDR3 nucleotide sequence: TGTGCCAGCAGTAACTCAGGAGCAGGGTACGAGCAGTACTTC. This chain joins TRBV6-5 and TRBJ2-7; perhaps TRBD1 as D (5 bases). The CDR3 loop spans 14 amino acids. The germline V gene has CDR1 MNHEY and CDR2 SVGAGI.

The rearrangement joins TRBV7-8 to TRBJ2-7, with D perhaps TRBD1 (5 bases). V gave up 1 base and J gave up 1 base, with 8 bases separating them. The CDR3 is 14 residues long. The germline V gene has CDR1 SGHVS and CDR2 FQNEAQ. The DNA for the CDR3 is TGTGCCAGCAGCTTAGGGGGCGGTTCCTACGAGCAGTACTTC. Translated, it gives CASSLGGGSYEQYF.

On this clone: This likely reflects a read error, since a far larger clone is one base away. V and J are TRBV6-2 or TRBV6-3 and TRBJ1-5, with no clear D. CDR3 length equals 14 residues. V gave up 5 bases and J gave up 0 bases, with 8 bases separating them. Germline-derived CDR1 and CDR2 are MNHEY and SVGEGT. The CDR3, as DNA: TGTGCCAGCAGTCCGGGAAATAGCAATCAGCCCCAGCATTTT. Translation gives CASSPGNSNQPQHF.

V usage is TRBV5-1 and J usage is TRBJ2-7; TRBD2 matches 8 bases. Germline lookup yields CDR1 SGHRS and CDR2 YFSETQ. With 6 bases clipped from V and 3 bases from J, the junction kept 8 bases outside the gene matches. The CDR3 consists of 14 residues. CDR3 sequence: CASTISGAGYEQYF. In DNA, the CDR3 is TGCGCCAGCACCATTAGCGGGGCGGGCTACGAGCAGTACTTC.

The chain recombines TRBV18 with TRBJ2-3; 14 nucleotides agree with TRBD2. Germline CDR1 KGHSH, CDR2 LQKENI. J lost 4 bases, V lost 3 bases, and 3 bases had no gene match. CDR3 length: 16 amino acids. The CDR3 reads CASSPQGLAGADTQYF. Here the CDR3 DNA reads TGTGCCAGCTCACCCCAGGGACTAGCGGGAGCAGATACGCAGTATTTT.

The rearrangement uses TRBV29-1 and TRBJ1-2; 7 bases are a match to TRBD1. CDR1 is SQVTM, CDR2 ANQGSEA, per germline. The CDR3 loop spans 14 amino acids. V was pared by 7 bases and J by 4 bases, with 12 bases of the junction left unmatched. In DNA form, the CDR3 reads TGCAGCGCTAGAAGACAGGGCGGTAGCTATGGCTACACCTTC. This translates into CSARRQGGSYGYTF.

The chain is built from TRBV6-6 and TRBJ1-1; D is possibly TRBD1 (5 bases). V shed 2 bases and J shed 6 bases, with 13 bases lying between them. The CDR3 has 14 residues. Germline V lookup: CDR1 MNHNY, CDR2 SVGAGI (reference sequence). CDR3 bases: TGTGCCAGCAGTTACCCCCCCGGGGGGGCTGAAGCTTTCTTT. This sequence encodes CASSYPPGGAEAFF.

This clone was recorded once. The chain uses TRBV7-2 and TRBJ1-2; D gene unclear. Germline CDR1 and CDR2: SGHTA and FQGNSA. The CDR3 spans 13 residues. Trimming removed 0 bases from V and 8 bases from J, with 10 bases in between. CDR3 protein: CASSLAGVRGYTF. CDR3 sequence (DNA): TGTGCCAGCAGCTTAGCAGGAGTCCGCGGCTACACCTTC.

The table lists this clone with a few counts. V usage is TRBV7-3 and J usage is TRBJ2-3; tentative D call: TRBD2 (5 bases). The CDR3 runs to 15 residues. CDR1 is SGHTA, CDR2 FQGTGA, per germline. Trimming removed 2 bases at V and 4 bases at J, with 13 bases between. The CDR3 spells CASSLLSGGADTQYF. DNA for the CDR3: TGTGCCAGCAGCTTACTCAGCGGTGGGGCAGATACGCAGTATTTT.

The CDR3: CASSYGRVKNIQYF. CDR3 DNA sequence: TGTGCCAGCAGTTACGGGAGAGTCAAAAACATTCAGTACTTC. The rearrangement links TRBV6-2 or TRBV6-3 to TRBJ2-4; D perhaps matches TRBD2 (5 bases). The CDR3 contains 14 residues. Per germline, CDR1 MNHEY and CDR2 SVGEGT. V was trimmed by 2 bases and J by 3 bases, leaving 8 bases between them.

The CDR3 loop reads CASSSGRLAGVGETQYF. The CDR3 nucleotides read TGTGCCAGCAGCTCCGGCAGGTTAGCGGGAGTTGGAGAGACCCAGTACTTC. The chain joins TRBV7-7 to TRBJ2-5; 9 positions match TRBD2. Germline assignment: CDR1 SSHAT and CDR2 FNYEAQ (reference sequence). The CDR3 has 17 residues. V lost 4 bases and J lost 4; bases outside the gene matches: 13.